This T cell receptor (beta chain) was retrieved from a study of cytomegalovirus exposure and HLA in healthy donors. CDR3 length: 15 residues. Germline CDR1 is LNHDA and CDR2 is SQIVND (reference sequence). Trimming shortened V by 9 bases and J by 0 bases, and 15 bases separated the two germline ends. 13 Jbeta primers and 60 Vbeta primers were used for the PCR. Using immunoSEQ multiplex PCR, the repertoire was profiled, and TCRdb retains in-frame clones only, with some absent. Altogether more than 200,000 clones are present, 75% to 80% being singletons, with the ten largest covering around 1.8%. Study-wide results and caveats: Immune exposure was documented only through CMV serostatus. Later analysis identified several of the most significant clusters that appeared linked to common viral pathogens. What was likely a sequencing artifact was a cluster of highly shared sequence variants. Reportedly, diagnosis of cytomegalovirus status by the classifier showed high specificity and sensitivity.

As for this clone: Its specificity is not known.

V usage is TRBV19 and J usage is TRBJ1-5, with D unresolved. The sequence derives from a man aged 18 to 30 in good health and CMV-seronegative. The source material was PBMCs. CDR3 residues: CASRPSGASNQPQHF. In DNA form, the CDR3 reads TGTGCCAGCAGGCCGTCGGGAGCTAGCAATCAGCCCCAGCATTTT.